Each of the 27 T cell receptor beta chains below was sequenced from the same sample in a study of T cells in Graves' hyperthyroidism and ophthalmopathy (dated by TCRdb to the late 2010s). Library generation was performed with multiplex PCR. TCRdb names Illumina HiSeq 2000 as the instrument used. The TCR beta CDR3 regions were amplified from RNA transcripts. The TCR CDR3 was subjected to a first round of RT-PCR using the HTBI primer set and the Qiagen OneStep RT-PCR kit. TCRdb reprocessing: public reads trimmed at Q25 with fastp, clones called with MiXCR, in-frame beta chains kept. One record per CDR3 amino acid sequence lists the most common genes and DNA. The sample yields about 580,000 distinct CDR3 sequences; around 13% were counted once. Roughly 6.2% of the sample comes from the top ten. The sample consisted of blood. These receptor sequences come from a woman aged 25 to 39 with Graves' hyperthyroidism that later progressed to Graves' ophthalmopathy.

This clonotype was seen repeatedly, ten times or more. The rearrangement links TRBV2 to TRBJ2-1, with TRBD2 matching over 9 bases. CDR3 size: 15 residues. Germline CDR1 SNHLY, CDR2 FYNNEI. With V trimmed by 2 bases and J by 7 bases, 6 bases remained unmatched. CDR3 DNA sequence: TGTGCCAGCAGTGAACGAGCGGGAGGTTGGAATGAGCAGTTCTTC. Its protein is CASSERAGGWNEQFF.

Comment on this clonotype: A much larger clone sits a single nucleotide away, making a read error possible. The J gene is TRBJ2-7, the V gene TRBV2; 8 bases map to TRBD1. Per germline, CDR1 SNHLY and CDR2 FYNNEI. This CDR3 region has 15 residues. The CDR3 nucleotides read TGTGCCAGCAGTGAAGCGGGCGCAGGGGGCTACGGGCAGTACTTC. Translated, it gives CASSEAGAGGYGQYF.

In the case of this clonotype: Germline and junction disagree at one end, which may indicate a read error. The chain uses TRBV20-1 and TRBJ2-3; the D gene is possibly TRBD2 (5 bases). Germline CDR1 is DFQATT and CDR2 is SNEGSKA (reference sequence). The CDR3 loop spans 15 amino acids. The CDR3 bases are TGCAGTGCTAGAGAGGACTTGCTAAACACAGATACTCAGTCTTTT. Its protein is CSAREDLLNTDTQSF.

Many counts were recorded for this clonotype. The rearrangement uses TRBV7-9 and TRBJ1-5; no definite D call. Germline-derived CDR1 and CDR2 are SEHNR and FQNEAQ (reference sequence). This CDR3 is 16 amino acids long. Trimming stripped 5 bases from V and 6 bases from J, with 20 bases between. For the CDR3, the DNA is TGTGCCAGCAGCAAGGTCGGACGTCTAACATTTCAGCCCCAGCATTTT. Protein product: CASSKVGRLTFQPQHF.

This clonotype was observed at least ten times. The genes are TRBV10-3 and TRBJ2-3, with D tentatively TRBD2 (5 bases). Germline assignment: CDR1 ENHRY and CDR2 SYGVKD. The CDR3 consists of 14 residues. With 8 bases removed from V and 0 bases from J, the gap between germline ends came to 12 bases. CDR3 coding DNA: TGTGCCATCGGGCGGGCGGACAGCACAGATACGCAGTATTTT. It encodes CAIGRADSTDTQYF.

V usage is TRBV20-1 and J usage is TRBJ1-2; the match to TRBD1 covers 8 bases. This CDR3 spans 14 amino acids. The V and J ends lost 0 bases and 5 bases, in that order; junction bases with no gene match: 5. CDR1 and CDR2 from the germline V gene are DFQATT and SNEGSKA (reference sequence). The DNA of the CDR3 is TGCAGTGCTAGAGATACAGGGGGTCCATATGGCTACACCTTC. It codes for CSARDTGGPYGYTF.

The chain has TRBV11-2 and TRBJ1-5; no definite D call. Germline V gives CDR1 SGHAT, CDR2 FQNNGV. V shed 6 bases and J shed 4 bases, with 13 bases lying between them. CDR3 size: 14 residues. In nucleotides, the CDR3 is TGTGCCAGCAGTCAAGGACTGCCGAATCAGCCCCAGCATTTT. Amino acids: CASSQGLPNQPQHF.

The genes are TRBV5-1 and TRBJ2-5, with D perhaps matching TRBD1 or TRBD2 (5 bases each). This CDR3 region has 15 residues. Trimming removed 0 bases from V and 1 base from J, with 10 bases in between. Germline CDR1 reads SGHRS; CDR2 reads YFSETQ. The CDR3 region is CASSLDSGGQETQYF. In DNA form, the CDR3 reads TGCGCCAGCAGCTTGGATTCTGGGGGCCAAGAGACCCAGTACTTC.

The V gene is TRBV29-1, the J gene TRBJ1-6; D not certain. CDR3 size: 15 residues. Looked up from germline, CDR1 is SQVTM and CDR2 is ANQGSEA. V lost 5 bases and J lost 2, with 13 bases in between. In DNA, the CDR3 is TGCAGCGTTCAGTCTACCAGCCCCTATAATTCACCCCTCCACTTT. This codes for CSVQSTSPYNSPLHF.

The table lists this clonotype with many counts. The chain joins TRBV30 to TRBJ2-5; D might be TRBD1 (6 bases). Germline-derived CDR1 and CDR2 are GTSNPN and SVGIG (reference sequence). This CDR3 has 12 residues. V gave up 2 bases and J gave up 4 bases, with 8 bases separating them. In nucleotides, the CDR3 is TGTGCCTGGAGTACAGGGAGAGAGACCCAGTACTTC. This encodes CAWSTGRETQYF.

The table lists this clonotype with many counts. The J gene is TRBJ2-3, the V gene TRBV2, with D unclear. CDR3 length equals 13 residues. The germline gives CDR1 SNHLY, CDR2 FYNNEI. Between the trimmed V and J ends, which lost 0 bases and 4 bases, there was a span of 5 bases. The CDR3, as DNA: TGTGCCAGCAGTGAAGCGGAGTCAGATACGCAGTATTTT. This translates into CASSEAESDTQYF.

This clonotype was counted ten times or more. The V call is TRBV24-1, the J call TRBJ2-1, with D possibly called TRBD1 or TRBD2 (5 bases each). Germline CDR1 reads KGHDR; CDR2 reads SFDVKD. The ends were cut back, 5 bases at V and 4 bases at J, with 17 bases in the middle. The CDR3 is made up of 16 amino acids. The chain's CDR3 is CATSGGIERSYNEQFF. The CDR3 DNA is TGTGCCACCAGTGGGGGGATCGAGCGGAGTTACAATGAGCAGTTCTTC.

This clonotype was found many times. This chain joins TRBV11-2 and TRBJ2-1; TRBD2 matches 7 bases. This CDR3 spans 13 amino acids. Germline trimming cut 7 bases from V and 5 bases from J; bases unmatched to any gene: 5. Germline CDR1 is SGHAT and CDR2 is FQNNGV. The CDR3 loop reads CASTSGGNNEQFF. CDR3 bases: TGTGCCAGCACCTCGGGAGGCAACAATGAGCAGTTCTTC.

The chain joins TRBV10-3 to TRBJ2-1, with TRBD2 matching over 7 bases. CDR3 length equals 13 residues. The germline V gene encodes CDR1 ENHRY and CDR2 SYGVKD. The trim removed 10 bases at V and 6 bases at J, leaving 9 bases unmatched. CDR3: CATLTSSGNEQFF. The CDR3 region has the DNA TGTGCCACCCTGACTAGCAGCGGCAATGAGCAGTTCTTC.

The chain couples TRBV19 to TRBJ2-2; 9 nucleotides align to TRBD1. The germline CDR1 and CDR2 sequences are LNHDA and SQIVND (reference sequence). This CDR3 region has 16 residues. Trimming cost V 4 bases and J 7 bases; bases outside gene matches: 10. CDR3 nucleotides: TGTGCCAGTAGTAACGGGACAGGGAATAGTGGCGGGGAGCTGTTTTTT. Its translation: CASSNGTGNSGGELFF.

This clonotype was seen at least ten times. The CDR3 loop is CASSPGPGTDTQYF. CDR3 nucleotide sequence: TGTGCCAGCTCACCAGGGCCCGGCACAGATACGCAGTATTTT. The chain links TRBV18 to TRBJ2-3; D not certain. Trimming pared 2 bases from V and 1 base from J, leaving 7 bases between. Germline V lookup: CDR1 KGHSH, CDR2 LQKENI. The CDR3 covers 14 residues.

This clonotype was counted at least ten times. The chain combines TRBV2 with TRBJ1-2; maybe TRBD1 (6 bases). With 7 bases removed from V and 4 bases from J, the gap between germline ends came to 13 bases. This CDR3 contains 13 residues. Germline CDR1 reads SNHLY; CDR2 reads FYNNEI. The CDR3 nucleotides read TGTGCCAGCACCTACGAGGGGGTCTATGGCTACACCTTC. It translates to CASTYEGVYGYTF.

In this sample, this clonotype turned up a few times. The rearrangement uses TRBV9 and TRBJ2-5; D is possibly TRBD2 (5 bases). V shed 3 bases and J shed 2 bases, with 8 bases lying between them. The CDR3 spans 13 residues. Germline lookup yields CDR1 SGDLS and CDR2 YYNGEE. The CDR3 sequence: CASSGPGQETQYF. As DNA, the CDR3 is TGTGCCAGCAGCGGTCCGGGACAAGAGACCCAGTACTTC. Combining the CDR3 with reference TRBV9 and TRBJ2-5 gives the whole variable domain DSGVTQTPKHLITATGQRVTLRCSPRSGDLSVYWYQQSLDQGLQFLIQYYNGEERAKGNILERFSAQQFPDLHSELNLSSLELGDSALYFCASSGPGQETQYFGPGTRLLVL.

DNA of the CDR3: TGCGCCAGCAGCTTTAGTCATCCGGAACAGTTCTTC. Protein product: CASSFSHPEQFF. The rearrangement joins TRBV4-1 to TRBJ2-1; D gene uncertain. Germline values: CDR1 MGHRA, CDR2 YSYEKL. The V gene lost 5 bases and the J gene lost 13 bases, with 15 bases spanning the gap. The CDR3 is 12 residues long.

This clonotype was detected ten times or more. The V call is TRBV6-2 or TRBV6-3, the J call TRBJ1-2; TRBD1 aligns across 9 bases. V dropped 6 bases and J dropped 0; count of bases not matched to a gene: 14. The CDR3 has 18 residues. Per germline, CDR1 MNHEY and CDR2 SVGEGT. The CDR3 loop reads CASSLPGTGRKANYGYTF. The DNA for the CDR3 is TGTGCCAGCAGCCTACCCGGGACAGGGAGGAAAGCTAACTATGGCTACACCTTC.

The CDR3 bases are TGTGCCAGCTCACCAAACGAGGGGGGGACTGAAGCTTTCTTT. Residues: CASSPNEGGTEAFF. The gene calls are TRBV18 and TRBJ1-1, with D tentatively TRBD1 (6 bases). In germline, CDR1 is KGHSH, CDR2 LQKENI. V lost 2 bases and J 5 bases, leaving 12 bases between the germline ends. This CDR3 contains 14 residues.

This clonotype was counted at least ten times. The CDR3 bases are TGCAGCGTTGAAGATCCTTCAGAACGAGACGTCCTGACTTTC. This encodes CSVEDPSERDVLTF. The V call is TRBV29-1, the J call TRBJ2-6; D remains unclear. CDR1 is SQVTM and CDR2 is ANQGSEA in the germline V gene. V gave up 0 bases and J gave up 11 bases, with 14 bases separating them. The CDR3 length is 14 residues.

This clonotype was counted ten times or more. The chain uses TRBV3-1 and TRBJ2-1, with D hard to call. Looked up from germline, CDR1 is LGHDT and CDR2 is YNNKEL (reference sequence). Trimming left V 1 base short and J 9 bases short, with 16 bases between. The CDR3 runs 15 residues. The CDR3 sequence: CASSQVGRKGGEQFF. DNA of the CDR3: TGTGCCAGCAGCCAAGTAGGACGGAAGGGCGGTGAGCAGTTCTTC.

This clonotype has just a few counts. V is TRBV20-1 and J is TRBJ2-2; 9 nucleotides align to TRBD1. Germline values: CDR1 DFQATT, CDR2 SNEGSKA (reference sequence). This CDR3 comprises 13 residues. J gave up 5 bases and V 5 bases, and 3 bases lay outside the gene matches. CDR3 residues: CSAPGTGTGELFF. In nucleotides, the CDR3 is TGCAGTGCTCCCGGGACAGGGACCGGGGAGCTGTTTTTT.

This chain connects TRBV19 to TRBJ1-1; 7 nucleotides agree with TRBD1. J was trimmed by 6 bases and V by 5 bases; bases with no gene match: 12. The CDR3 has 15 amino acids. Germline CDR1 reads LNHDA; CDR2 reads SQIVND (reference sequence). The CDR3 sequence is CASSAPSGGRAEAFF. The CDR3 DNA follows: TGTGCCAGTAGTGCCCCTTCAGGGGGGAGGGCTGAAGCTTTCTTT.

This clonotype was recorded many times. The rearrangement links TRBV20-1 to TRBJ1-5, with D tentatively TRBD1 (6 bases). CDR1 is DFQATT, CDR2 SNEGSKA, per germline (reference sequence). This CDR3 spans 13 amino acids. The germline V and J ends were trimmed by 5 bases and 6 bases, with 14 bases remaining between them. The CDR3: CSAFTGTFQPQHF. Here the CDR3 DNA reads TGCAGTGCTTTCACCGGGACATTTCAGCCCCAGCATTTT.

This clonotype has a count of ten or more. This sequence joins TRBV20-1 and TRBJ2-1; 7 nucleotides align to TRBD1. V trimming: 6 bases; J trimming: 4 bases; junction bases outside the gene matches: 12. Looked up from germline, CDR1 is DFQATT and CDR2 is SNEGSKA (reference sequence). The CDR3 extends over 15 amino acids. The CDR3 coding sequence is TGCAGTGCGTTAAGGGGGCTTGGTTCGTACAATGAGCAGTTCTTC. Translated: CSALRGLGSYNEQFF.